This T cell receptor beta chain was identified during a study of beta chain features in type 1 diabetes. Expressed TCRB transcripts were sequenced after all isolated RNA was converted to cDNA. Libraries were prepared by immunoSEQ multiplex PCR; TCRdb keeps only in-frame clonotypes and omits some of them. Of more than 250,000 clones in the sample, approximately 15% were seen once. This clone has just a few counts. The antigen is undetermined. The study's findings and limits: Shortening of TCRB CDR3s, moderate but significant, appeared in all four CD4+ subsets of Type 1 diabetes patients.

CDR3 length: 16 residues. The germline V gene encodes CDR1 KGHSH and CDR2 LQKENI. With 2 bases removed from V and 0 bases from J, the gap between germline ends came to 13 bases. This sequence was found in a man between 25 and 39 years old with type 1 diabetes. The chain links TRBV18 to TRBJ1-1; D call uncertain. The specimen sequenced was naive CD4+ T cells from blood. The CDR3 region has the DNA TGTGCCAGCTCACCAGGCGCGGGAATCATGAACACTGAAGCTTTCTTT. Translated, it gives CASSPGAGIMNTEAFF. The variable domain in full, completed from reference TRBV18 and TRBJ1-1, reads NAGVMQNPRHLVRRRGQEARLRCSPMKGHSHVYWYRQLPEEGLKFMVYLQKENIIDESGMPKERFSAEFPKEGPSILRIQQVVRGDSAAYFCASSPGAGIMNTEAFFGQGTRLTVV.